This TCR beta chain was observed in a study of CD4 T cells in relation to SARS-CoV-2 and coronaviruses. Study-wide context: PBMCs were cultured with antigen for roughly 10 days before TCR beta sequencing.

The table came from immunoSEQ multiplex PCR; TCRdb's copy has only in-frame clones and leaves some out. The repertoire holds some 11,000 clones, with approximately 82% as singletons. V was trimmed by 2 bases and J by 5 bases, leaving 5 bases between them. Germline V lookup: CDR1 MNHNY, CDR2 SVGAGI (reference sequence). This CDR3 region has 12 residues. Study-level results: In about 65% of donors, memory CD4+ clonotypes crossrecognized SARS-CoV-2 and at least one common cold coronavirus spike.

Unexposed donor CD4+ T cells date from about 2011-2018, before the COVID-19 pandemic. Isolation of CD4+ T cells took place after about eleven days in culture. Testing used SARS-CoV-2 S/N and four cold-coronavirus spikes on unexposed-donor CD4+ T cells, cells permitting. Half the medium was replaced with IL-2 medium on days 3 and 7. This clone turned up a few times. Its target is not known. The J gene is TRBJ2-3, the V gene TRBV6-6; D is ambiguous. This receptor was taken from a human donor in good health. The sample was CD4+ T cells from PBMCs, cultured in vitro. The CDR3 nucleotides read TGTGCCAGCAGTTACGCCCGAGATACGCAGTATTTT. Amino acid sequence: CASSYARDTQYF.